The 27 T cell receptor beta chains below come from one sample, sequenced in a study of T-cell reconstitution after alpha-beta-depleted transplantation in children. This sample's TCRbeta library carried unique molecular identifier barcodes. MiXCR was run by TCRdb on the PCR reads, yielding one entry per CDR3 protein. The sample consists of 200,000 to 250,000 distinct CDR3 sequences, approximately 11% of them appearing once. Specimen: PBMCs, collected before TCRalphabeta/CD19-depleted stem cell transplant. The receptor source for this set is a child less than two years old with acute myeloid leukemia, due to receive a stem cell transplant.

This clonotype was detected many times. The DNA of the CDR3 is TGCAGTGCTAGAGTAGCGGGAGATACAGATACGCAGTATTTT. As protein: CSARVAGDTDTQYF. This chain joins TRBV20-1 and TRBJ2-3; 9 bases fit TRBD2. After removal of 1 base from V and 3 bases from J, the junction contained 2 bases not matched to a gene. The CDR3 covers 14 residues. CDR1 and CDR2 from the germline V gene are DFQATT and SNEGSKA (reference sequence).

There are many counts of this clonotype. The rearrangement uses TRBV5-4 and TRBJ2-7; D is perhaps TRBD2 (6 bases). This CDR3 contains 12 residues. With 3 bases removed from V and 2 bases from J, the gap between germline ends came to 6 bases. Germline V gene data show CDR1 as SGHNT and CDR2 as YYREEE (reference sequence). CDR3 amino acids: CASSWGAYEQYF. The CDR3 nucleotides read TGTGCCAGCAGCTGGGGGGCCTACGAGCAGTACTTC.

This clonotype was seen at least ten times. The V call is TRBV2, the J call TRBJ2-1, with 7 positions matching TRBD2. This CDR3 has 16 residues. Germline CDR1 SNHLY, CDR2 FYNNEI. J lost 4 bases, V lost 4 bases, and 10 bases had no gene match. In DNA, the CDR3 is TGTGCCAGCAGTGCGGTCGCGGGAGCGTTGTACAATGAGCAGTTCTTC. Its translation: CASSAVAGALYNEQFF. Combining the CDR3 with reference TRBV2 and TRBJ2-1 gives the whole variable domain EPEVTQTPSHQVTQMGQEVILRCVPISNHLYFYWYRQILGQKVEFLVSFYNNEISEKSEIFDDQFSVERPDGSNFTLKIRSTKLEDSAMYFCASSAVAGALYNEQFFGPGTRLTVL.

This clonotype appeared many times. The chain couples TRBV15 to TRBJ1-1; TRBD1 is a possible D gene (5 bases). Germline CDR1 is LNHNV and CDR2 is YYDKDF (reference sequence). The CDR3 totals 14 residues. Trimming left V 0 bases short and J 4 bases short, with 9 bases between. The CDR3 sequence: CATSRDVGGTEAFF. DNA for the CDR3: TGTGCCACCAGCAGAGATGTGGGGGGCACTGAAGCTTTCTTT.

On this clonotype: This could be a read error, since a much larger clone is one nucleotide away. The chain links TRBV27 to TRBJ1-2, with D perhaps matching TRBD1 (5 bases). The CDR3 length is 14 residues. Germline lookup yields CDR1 MNHEY and CDR2 SMNVEV (reference sequence). The CDR3 DNA is TGTGCCAGCAGCCCTGGGGAGGGGCGCTATGGCGACACCTTC. This sequence encodes CASSPGEGRYGDTF.

There are many counts of this clonotype. This chain connects TRBV12-3 or TRBV12-4 to TRBJ1-1; D is uncertain. V lost 3 bases and J lost 1, with 15 bases in between. The CDR3 length is 16 residues. The CDR3 sequence is CASSFSPSGGNTEAFF. CDR3 DNA sequence: TGTGCCAGCAGTTTCAGCCCCAGCGGAGGGAACACTGAAGCTTTCTTT.

In this sample, this clonotype turned up many times. This sequence joins TRBV7-9 and TRBJ2-1; D possibly corresponds to TRBD1 (6 bases). V lost 11 bases and J lost 4, with 9 bases in between. This CDR3 comprises 11 residues. Looked up from germline, CDR1 is SEHNR and CDR2 is FQNEAQ (reference sequence). This CDR3 reads CAGQPYNEQFF. The DNA of the CDR3 is TGTGCCGGACAGCCTTACAATGAGCAGTTCTTC.

This clonotype was picked up many times. The rearrangement joins TRBV2 to TRBJ1-3; D possibly corresponds to TRBD1 (5 bases). This CDR3 has 14 residues. Germline assignment: CDR1 SNHLY and CDR2 FYNNEI. Trimming stripped 7 bases from V and 3 bases from J, with 13 bases between. DNA of the CDR3: TGTGCCAGCACCTACGACAGATATGGAAACACCATATATTTT. As protein: CASTYDRYGNTIYF.

For this clonotype: A much larger clone sits a single nucleotide away, making a read error possible. This sequence joins TRBV28 and TRBJ2-2, with D possibly being TRBD2 (5 bases). With 6 bases removed from V and 2 bases from J, the gap between germline ends came to 16 bases. The germline gives CDR1 MDHEN, CDR2 SYDVKM. This CDR3 comprises 16 residues. The CDR3 DNA sequence: TGTGCCAGCAGCCTAACAGAGGGCGCCAACACCGGGGAGCTGTTTTTT. Amino acids: CASSLTEGANTGELFF.

This clonotype was counted many times. CDR3 sequence (DNA): TGTGCCAGCTCTGGGGGGACGGCCGCATACGGCTACACCTTC. Its translation: CASSGGTAAYGYTF. The V call is TRBV6-1, the J call TRBJ1-2, with D maybe TRBD1 (5 bases). The V gene lost 8 bases and the J gene lost 8 bases, with 21 bases spanning the gap. The germline CDR1 and CDR2 sequences are MNHNS and SASEGT. The length of the CDR3 is 14 residues.

This clonotype was found many times. V is TRBV5-1 and J is TRBJ2-2, with D unresolved. The CDR3 totals 14 residues. The germline gives CDR1 SGHRS, CDR2 YFSETQ. The germline V and J ends were trimmed by 3 bases and 8 bases, with 14 bases remaining between them. The CDR3 loop reads CASSSPSLPGELFF. The CDR3 DNA is TGCGCCAGCAGCTCCCCGAGCCTACCGGGGGAGCTGTTTTTT.

Regarding this clonotype: This could be a read error, since a much larger clone is one nucleotide away. The chain has TRBV15 and TRBJ2-7, with TRBD1 identical over 7 bases. J was trimmed by 0 bases and V by 5 bases; bases with no gene match: 10. Germline loops: CDR1 LNHNV, CDR2 YYDKDF (reference sequence). The CDR3 has 16 amino acids. Here the CDR3 reads CATSGRRDSFSYEQYF. The CDR3 DNA sequence: TGTGCCACCAGCGGTCGAAGGGACAGCTTCTCCTACGAGCAGTACTTC.

This clonotype was seen repeatedly, ten times or more. J is TRBJ2-3 and V is TRBV7-6, with a weak D call TRBD2 (6 bases). Germline V gene data show CDR1 as SGHVS and CDR2 as FNYEAQ. CDR3 size: 16 residues. Trimming shortened V by 5 bases and J by 2 bases, and 17 bases separated the two germline ends. This chain's CDR3 is CASSPQMGRITDTQYF. The CDR3 DNA reads TGTGCCAGCAGCCCCCAGATGGGGAGGATCACAGATACGCAGTATTTT.

As to this clonotype: A much larger clone differs by one base, so this may be a read error. The chain is built from TRBV3-1 and TRBJ2-3; D is unclear. The J call may be incorrect, as the DNA end agrees better with TRBJ1-5. Germline lookup yields CDR1 LGHDT and CDR2 YNNKEL (reference sequence). The CDR3 runs 14 residues. CDR3 bases: TGTGCCAGCAGCCAGGATCCGACTGCCAATACGCAGCATTTT. Protein product: CASSQDPTANTQHF.

This clonotype was seen many times. The chain is built from TRBV5-1 and TRBJ2-7; 8 bases map to TRBD1. The ends lost 1 base at V and 6 bases at J; junction bases unmatched: 3. Per the germline V gene, CDR1 is SGHRS and CDR2 is YFSETQ. The CDR3 runs to 13 residues. This CDR3 reads CASSLRTGFEQYF. CDR3 sequence (DNA): TGCGCCAGCAGCTTGCGGACAGGGTTCGAGCAGTACTTC.

There are many counts of this clonotype. The chain is built from TRBV18 and TRBJ2-5; D unclear. Germline V lookup: CDR1 KGHSH, CDR2 LQKENI. V was clipped by 3 bases and J by 5 bases, with 7 bases between them. The CDR3 is made up of 12 amino acids. CDR3 sequence: CASSPVIETQYF. In nucleotides, the CDR3 is TGTGCCAGCTCACCCGTGATCGAGACCCAGTACTTC.

V is TRBV6-2 or TRBV6-3 and J is TRBJ1-1; no clear D gene. The V end lost 6 bases, the J end lost 11 bases, and 16 bases lay between the germline ends. This CDR3 is built from 12 residues. Looked up from germline, CDR1 is MNHEY and CDR2 is SVGEGT. CDR3 in DNA: TGTGCCAGCAGCTACGGTGCTCCGGAGGCTTTCTTT. It translates to CASSYGAPEAFF.

This clonotype was seen at least ten times. The chain uses TRBV27 and TRBJ2-3; the D gene is possibly TRBD2 (5 bases). Germline V lookup: CDR1 MNHEY, CDR2 SMNVEV (reference sequence). The CDR3 runs 14 residues. Trimming removed 8 bases at V and 2 bases at J, with 14 bases between. The CDR3 is CASRGLASTDTQYF. Here the CDR3 DNA reads TGTGCCAGCCGCGGGCTAGCCTCCACAGATACGCAGTATTTT.

At least ten counts were recorded for this clonotype. The chain couples TRBV11-2 to TRBJ2-5, with D possibly called TRBD1 or TRBD2 (5 bases each). This CDR3 contains 14 residues. Trimming removed 6 bases from V and 3 bases from J, with 14 bases in between. Germline values: CDR1 SGHAT, CDR2 FQNNGV. The CDR3 DNA sequence: TGTGCCAGCAGTTCTTGGGACGAGAAAGAGACCCAGTACTTC. Translated, it gives CASSSWDEKETQYF.

The rearrangement links TRBV5-1 to TRBJ2-2; no clear D gene. Germline V gene lookup returns CDR1 SGHRS and CDR2 YFSETQ. V was clipped by 2 bases and J by 4 bases, with 6 bases between them. The length of the CDR3 is 13 residues. This CDR3 is CASSFSTTGELFF. The CDR3 bases are TGCGCCAGCAGCTTCTCAACCACCGGGGAGCTGTTTTTT.

This rearrangement joins TRBV29-1 to TRBJ1-1, with TRBD1 as a possible D gene (5 bases). The CDR3 extends over 12 amino acids. Per germline, CDR1 SQVTM and CDR2 ANQGSEA. The V and J ends lost 3 bases and 11 bases respectively, with 16 bases between them. The CDR3 coding sequence is TGCAGCGTTGACCATTCCCAGGGAGAGGCTTTCTTT. Its translation: CSVDHSQGEAFF. Combining the CDR3 with reference TRBV29-1 and TRBJ1-1 gives the whole variable domain SAVISQKPSRDICQRGTSLTIQCQVDSQVTMMFWYRQQPGQSLTLIATANQGSEATYESGFVIDKFPISRPNLTFSTLTVSNMSPEDSSIYLCSVDHSQGEAFFGQGTRLTVV.

The chain couples TRBV20-1 to TRBJ1-3; D gene uncertain. CDR3 size: 12 residues. CDR1 is DFQATT, CDR2 SNEGSKA, per germline (reference sequence). V lost 4 bases and J 3 bases, leaving 7 bases between the germline ends. The CDR3 sequence is CSATSGGNTIYF. In nucleotides, the CDR3 is TGCAGTGCTACGTCAGGTGGAAACACCATATATTTT.

At least ten counts were recorded for this clonotype. V and J are TRBV11-2 and TRBJ2-1; 7 nucleotides line up with TRBD2. Trimming cost V 1 base and J 8 bases; bases outside gene matches: 17. The CDR3 totals 18 residues. Germline CDR1 and CDR2: SGHAT and FQNNGV. The CDR3 spells CASSLGLAEKLRRDEQFF. The DNA for the CDR3 is TGTGCCAGCAGCTTAGGTCTAGCGGAAAAACTTCGACGGGATGAGCAGTTCTTC. Drawing the rest from reference TRBV11-2 and TRBJ2-1, the complete variable domain is EAGVAQSPRYKIIEKRQSVAFWCNPISGHATLYWYQQILGQGPKLLIQFQNNGVVDDSQLPKDRFSAERLKGVDSTLKIQPAKLEDSAVYLCASSLGLAEKLRRDEQFFGPGTRLTVL.

This clonotype came up many times. This chain links TRBV11-1 with TRBJ2-1, with D unresolved. The V end was cut by 2 bases, the J end by 0 bases, with 17 bases between. The CDR3 has 18 amino acids. Germline CDR1 and CDR2: SGHAT and FQDESV (reference sequence). CDR3: CASSLSPGQSSSYNEQFF. DNA for the CDR3: TGTGCCAGCAGCTTATCGCCCGGGCAATCAAGCTCCTACAATGAGCAGTTCTTC.

This clonotype was counted at least ten times. The chain joins TRBV20-1 to TRBJ2-3; D possibly uses TRBD1 or TRBD2 (5 bases each). V lost 6 bases and J 1 base, leaving 11 bases between the germline ends. In germline, CDR1 is DFQATT, CDR2 SNEGSKA (reference sequence). The CDR3 runs to 13 residues. The CDR3 DNA sequence: TGCAGTGCGGGCTTGGGGGGCACAGATACGCAGTATTTT. This codes for CSAGLGGTDTQYF.

At least ten counts were recorded for this clonotype. The V call is TRBV20-1, the J call TRBJ2-1; the D is unclear. Germline CDR1 is DFQATT and CDR2 is SNEGSKA (reference sequence). The length of the CDR3 is 14 residues. V was cut by 2 bases and J by 0 bases, with 8 bases left in between. The CDR3 DNA sequence: TGCAGTGCTAGACGCCCGAGCTCCTACAATGAGCAGTTCTTC. Its protein product is CSARRPSSYNEQFF.

This clonotype has at least ten counts. The chain carries TRBV5-1 and TRBJ2-7, with TRBD1 identical over 7 bases. Trimming took 3 bases from V and 6 from J; bases not matched to a gene: 3. Germline V CDR1 and CDR2: SGHRS, YFSETQ. CDR3 length: 12 amino acids. CDR3 sequence (DNA): TGCGCCAGCAGCTGGACAGGTTCCGAGCAGTACTTC. This sequence encodes CASSWTGSEQYF.